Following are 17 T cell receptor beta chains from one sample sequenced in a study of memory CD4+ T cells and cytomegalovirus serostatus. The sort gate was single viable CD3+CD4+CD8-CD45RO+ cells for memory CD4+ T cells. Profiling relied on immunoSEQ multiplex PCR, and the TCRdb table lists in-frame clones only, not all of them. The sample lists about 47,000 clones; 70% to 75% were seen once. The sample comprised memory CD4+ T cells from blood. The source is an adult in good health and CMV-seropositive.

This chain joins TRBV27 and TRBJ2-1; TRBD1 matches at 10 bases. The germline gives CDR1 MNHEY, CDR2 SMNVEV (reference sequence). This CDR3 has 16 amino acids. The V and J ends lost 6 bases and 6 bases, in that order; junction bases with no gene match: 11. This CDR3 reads CASRRTGGDYRNEQFF. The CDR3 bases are TGTGCCAGCAGGCGGACAGGGGGTGATTACCGCAATGAGCAGTTCTTC.

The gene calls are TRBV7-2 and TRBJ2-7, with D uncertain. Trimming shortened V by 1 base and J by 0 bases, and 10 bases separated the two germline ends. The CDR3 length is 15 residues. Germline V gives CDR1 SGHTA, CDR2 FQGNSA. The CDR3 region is CASSLEGLSSYEQYF. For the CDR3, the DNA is TGTGCCAGCAGCTTAGAAGGCTTAAGCTCCTACGAGCAGTACTTC.

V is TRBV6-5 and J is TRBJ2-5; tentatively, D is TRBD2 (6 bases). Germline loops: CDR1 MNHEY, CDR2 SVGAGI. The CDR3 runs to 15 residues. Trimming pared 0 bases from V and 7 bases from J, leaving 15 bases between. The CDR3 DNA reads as TGTGCCAGCAGTTACTCGCGGTGGGGGGTTGGGACCCAGTACTTC. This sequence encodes CASSYSRWGVGTQYF.

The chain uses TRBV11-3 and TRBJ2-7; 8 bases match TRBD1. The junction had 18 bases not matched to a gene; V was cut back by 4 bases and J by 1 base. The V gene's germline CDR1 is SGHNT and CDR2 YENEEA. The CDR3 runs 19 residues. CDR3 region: CASSSPRDRPRRTSYEQYF. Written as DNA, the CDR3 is TGTGCCAGCAGCTCCCCCAGGGACAGGCCCCGTCGCACGTCCTACGAGCAGTACTTC.

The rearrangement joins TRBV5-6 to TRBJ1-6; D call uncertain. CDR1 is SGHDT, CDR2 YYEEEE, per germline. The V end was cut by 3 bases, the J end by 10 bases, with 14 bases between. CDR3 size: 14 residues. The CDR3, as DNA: TGTGCCAGCAGCTCCCGGGAGGGTTGGTCACCCCTCCACTTT. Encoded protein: CASSSREGWSPLHF.

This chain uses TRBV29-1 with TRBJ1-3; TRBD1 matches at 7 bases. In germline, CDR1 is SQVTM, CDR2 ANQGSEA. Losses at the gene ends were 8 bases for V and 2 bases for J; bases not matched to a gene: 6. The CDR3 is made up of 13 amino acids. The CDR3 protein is CSFSGTAGNTIYF. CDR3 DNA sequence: TGCAGCTTTTCCGGGACAGCTGGAAACACCATATATTTT.

This chain's CDR3 is CASSEGGAVNTEAFF. As DNA, the CDR3 is TGTGCCAGCAGTGAAGGGGGAGCCGTGAACACTGAAGCTTTCTTT. This chain links TRBV2 with TRBJ1-1; no reliable D call. Looked up from germline, CDR1 is SNHLY and CDR2 is FYNNEI. Trimming removed 1 base at V and 0 bases at J, with 9 bases between. This CDR3 contains 15 residues. Full variable domain (outside the CDR3, taken from reference TRBV2 and TRBJ1-1): EPEVTQTPSHQVTQMGQEVILRCVPISNHLYFYWYRQILGQKVEFLVSFYNNEISEKSEIFDDQFSVERPDGSNFTLKIRSTKLEDSAMYFCASSEGGAVNTEAFFGQGTRLTVV.

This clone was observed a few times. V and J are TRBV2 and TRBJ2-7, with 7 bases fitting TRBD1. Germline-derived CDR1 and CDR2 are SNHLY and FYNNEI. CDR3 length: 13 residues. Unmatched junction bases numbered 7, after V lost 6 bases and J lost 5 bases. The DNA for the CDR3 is TGTGCCAGCAGAGCGACAGGGATCAACGAGCAGTACTTC. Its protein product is CASRATGINEQYF.

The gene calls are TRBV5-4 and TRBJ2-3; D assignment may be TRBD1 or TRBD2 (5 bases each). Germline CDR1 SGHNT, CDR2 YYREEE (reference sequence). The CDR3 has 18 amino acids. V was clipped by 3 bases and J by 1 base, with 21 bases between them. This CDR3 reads CASSSGTFSAMGTDTQYF. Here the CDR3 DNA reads TGTGCCAGCAGCTCGGGGACGTTTTCAGCGATGGGCACAGATACGCAGTATTTT. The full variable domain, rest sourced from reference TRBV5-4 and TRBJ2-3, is ETGVTQSPTHLIKTRGQQVTLRCSSQSGHNTVSWYQQALGQGPQFIFQYYREEENGRGNFPPRFSGLQFPNYSSELNVNALELDDSALYLCASSSGTFSAMGTDTQYFGPGTRLTVL.

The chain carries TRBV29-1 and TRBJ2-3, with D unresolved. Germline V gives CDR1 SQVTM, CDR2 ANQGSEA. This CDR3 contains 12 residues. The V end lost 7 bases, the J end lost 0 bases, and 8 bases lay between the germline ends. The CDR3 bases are TGCAGCGCCCAAGAAAGCACAGATACGCAGTATTTT. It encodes CSAQESTDTQYF.

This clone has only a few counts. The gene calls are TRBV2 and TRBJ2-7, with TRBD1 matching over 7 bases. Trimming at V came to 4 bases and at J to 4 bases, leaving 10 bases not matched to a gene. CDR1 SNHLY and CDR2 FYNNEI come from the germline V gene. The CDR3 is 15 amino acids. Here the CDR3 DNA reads TGTGCCAGCAGTGGACAGGGAAGAGACCTATACGAGCAGTACTTC. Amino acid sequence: CASSGQGRDLYEQYF.

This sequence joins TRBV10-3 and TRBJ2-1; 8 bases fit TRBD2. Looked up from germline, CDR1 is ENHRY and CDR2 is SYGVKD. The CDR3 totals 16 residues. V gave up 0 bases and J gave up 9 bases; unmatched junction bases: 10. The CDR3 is CAISESGRGGPSEQFF. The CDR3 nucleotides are TGTGCCATCAGTGAGTCAGGTCGCGGGGGGCCGAGTGAGCAGTTCTTC.

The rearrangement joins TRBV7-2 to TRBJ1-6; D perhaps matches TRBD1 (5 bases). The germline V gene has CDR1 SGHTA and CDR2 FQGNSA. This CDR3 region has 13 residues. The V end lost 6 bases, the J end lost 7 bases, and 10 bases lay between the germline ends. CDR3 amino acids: CASRVAGNSPLHF. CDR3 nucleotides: TGTGCCAGCAGAGTGGCAGGGAATTCACCCCTCCACTTT. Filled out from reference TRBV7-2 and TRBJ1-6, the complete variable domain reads GAGVSQSPSNKVTEKGKDVELRCDPISGHTALYWYRQSLGQGLEFLIYFQGNSAPDKSGLPSDRFSAERTGGSVSTLTIQRTQQEDSAVYLCASRVAGNSPLHFGNGTRLTVT.

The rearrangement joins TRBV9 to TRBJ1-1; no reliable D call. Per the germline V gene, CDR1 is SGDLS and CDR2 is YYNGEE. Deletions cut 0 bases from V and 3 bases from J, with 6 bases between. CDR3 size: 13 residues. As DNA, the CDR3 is TGTGCCAGCAGCGTAGATGGGGACACTGAAGCTTTCTTT. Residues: CASSVDGDTEAFF.

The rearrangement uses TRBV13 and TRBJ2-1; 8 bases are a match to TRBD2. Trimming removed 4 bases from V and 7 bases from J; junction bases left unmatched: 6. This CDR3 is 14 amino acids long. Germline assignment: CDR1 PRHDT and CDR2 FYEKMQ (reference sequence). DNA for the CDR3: TGTGCCAGCAGCTCCGGGGGGGCTATGAATGAGCAGTTCTTC. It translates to CASSSGGAMNEQFF.

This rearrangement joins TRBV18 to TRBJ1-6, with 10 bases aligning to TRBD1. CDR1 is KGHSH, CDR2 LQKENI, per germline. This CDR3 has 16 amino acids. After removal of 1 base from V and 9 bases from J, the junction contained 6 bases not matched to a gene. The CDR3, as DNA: TGTGCCAGCTCACCACGGGACAGGGGTGGTAGTTCACCCCTCCACTTT. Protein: CASSPRDRGGSSPLHF.

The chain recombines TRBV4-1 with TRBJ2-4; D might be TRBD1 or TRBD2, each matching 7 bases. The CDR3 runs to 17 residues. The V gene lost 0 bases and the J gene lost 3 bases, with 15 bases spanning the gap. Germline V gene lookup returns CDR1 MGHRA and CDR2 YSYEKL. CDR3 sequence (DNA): TGCGCCAGCAGCCAAGATTTCAGGGGGGGATACAAAAACATTCAGTACTTC. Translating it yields CASSQDFRGGYKNIQYF.